A selection of T cell receptor beta chains follows, all from one sample in a study of T cells in Graves' hyperthyroidism and ophthalmopathy. From the multiplex PCR reads, TCRdb called clonotypes with MiXCR, one entry per CDR3 protein. Found here are around 300,000 distinct CDR3 sequences, roughly 22% of them singletons; the top ten hold roughly 60%. Sequenced: blood. The receptor source for this set is a man between 25 and 39 years old with Graves' ophthalmopathy. Both conserved end residues are part of each CDR3. A D gene is named only where the DNA matches it firmly. Size is omitted from some rows. Given values are once, few, many or a class for expanded clones.

clone_size j_call v_call d_call cdr3_aa cdr3_nt
few TRBJ2-1 TRBV10-1 . CASSYGGWQFF TGCGCCAGCAGTTATGGGGGCTGGCAGTTCTTC
. TRBJ1-1 TRBV5-1 . CASSSEGSTEAFF TGCGCCAGCAGCTCGGAAGGGAGCACTGAAGCTTTCTTT
many TRBJ2-3 TRBV5-4 . CASSLVRDWRTDTQYF TGTGCCAGCAGCTTGGTCCGGGACTGGCGCACAGATACGCAGTATTTT
few TRBJ2-4 TRBV27 TRBD2 CASSPRKTSGRSLAKNIQYF TGTGCCAGCAGCCCCCGGAAGACTAGCGGGAGGAGTTTGGCCAAAAACATTCAGTACTTC
. TRBJ2-2 TRBV6-4 . CASSSGDSTGELFF TGTGCCAGCAGTAGCGGGGACAGCACCGGGGAGCTGTTTTTT
few TRBJ2-1 TRBV7-3 TRBD2 CASSSAGDEQFF TGTGCCAGCAGCTCTGCGGGAGATGAGCAGTTCTTC
. TRBJ1-1 TRBV6-1 TRBD1 CASRLTGGAYTDAFF TGTGCCAGCAGACTCACAGGGGGCGCGTACACTGATGCTTTCTTT
many TRBJ1-3 TRBV20-1 . CSARTAGNTIYF TGCAGTGCCAGGACAGCTGGAAACACCATATATTTT
. TRBJ2-3 TRBV11-2 TRBD2 CASSVQLAGGTDTQYF TGTGCCAGCAGCGTTCAACTAGCGGGAGGCACAGATACGCAGTATTTT
. TRBJ2-3 TRBV24-1 . CATSDLQTGTDTQYF TGTGCCACCAGTGATTTGCAAACAGGAACAGATACGCAGTATTTT
many TRBJ2-7 TRBV20-1 . CSVTGPSSYEQYF TGCAGTGTTACCGGGCCGAGCTCCTACGAGCAGTACTTC
. TRBJ1-4 TRBV6-1 TRBD1 CASTTGEVGKLFF TGTGCCAGCACCACAGGGGAGGTTGGTAAACTGTTTTTT
. TRBJ2-7 TRBV28 . CASTNDYEQYF TGTGCCAGCACCAATGACTACGAGCAGTACTTC
many TRBJ2-3 TRBV12-3/TRBV12-4 . CASKAASSDTQYF TGTGCCAGCAAGGCTGCGAGTTCAGATACGCAGTATTTT
few TRBJ1-4 TRBV6-6 . CASSYSAGSGEKLFF TGTGCCAGCAGTTACTCCGCGGGGAGTGGGGAAAAACTGTTTTTT
. TRBJ2-5 TRBV5-1 TRBD2 CASSLAPAGSIETQYF TGCGCCAGCAGCTTGGCCCCAGCGGGATCCATAGAGACCCAGTACTTC
. TRBJ2-4 TRBV24-1 . CATSPGGQGRAKNIQYF TGTGCCACCAGTCCAGGGGGGCAGGGTCGGGCCAAAAACATTCAGTACTTC
. TRBJ2-1 TRBV3-1 . CASSPEPRVGVFEQFF TGTGCCAGCAGCCCTGAACCCCGGGTTGGTGTGTTTGAGCAGTTCTTC
many TRBJ2-3 TRBV20-1 TRBD2 CSAQLAGGPDTQYF TGCAGTGCTCAACTAGCGGGAGGGCCTGATACGCAGTATTTT
few TRBJ2-2 TRBV18 TRBD2 CASSSLAGGSGELFF TGTGCCAGCTCATCACTAGCGGGAGGCTCCGGGGAGCTGTTTTTT
. TRBJ1-6 TRBV3-1 TRBD1 CASSHQQGLGISPLHF TGTGCCAGCAGCCACCAACAGGGGCTTGGGATTTCACCCCTCCACTTT
many TRBJ1-5 TRBV27 TRBD1 CASSPRQGGQPQHF TGTGCCAGCTCACCGCGACAGGGAGGCCAGCCCCAGCATTTT
few TRBJ2-7 TRBV18 TRBD1 CASSLDRGRYEQYF TGTGCCAGCTCACTCGACAGGGGGAGGTACGAGCAGTACTTC
many TRBJ2-1 TRBV27 . CASSPPGRGYNEQFF TGTGCCAGCAGTCCCCCTGGCAGAGGATACAATGAGCAGTTCTTC
few TRBJ2-1 TRBV20-1 . CSARGLPEEQFF TGCAGTGCTAGGGGCCTACCCGAGGAGCAGTTCTTC
few TRBJ2-7 TRBV7-2 TRBD2 CASSLYLAGGYEQYF TGTGCCAGCAGCTTATATTTAGCGGGAGGCTACGAGCAGTACTTC
. TRBJ2-7 TRBV9 TRBD1 CASSGSRQGLYEQYF TGTGCCAGCAGCGGTTCCAGACAGGGTCTTTACGAGCAGTACTTC
. TRBJ1-4 TRBV6-2/TRBV6-3 TRBD1 CASGPGTGRGKLFF TGTGCCAGCGGGCCCGGGACAGGGAGGGGAAAACTGTTTTTT
many TRBJ2-5 TRBV6-2/TRBV6-3 TRBD2 CASRLAGVLETQYF TGTGCCAGCAGGCTAGCGGGAGTTCTTGAGACCCAGTACTTC
many TRBJ2-1 TRBV28 . CASSLFVDPTSLEYEQFF TGTGCCAGCAGTTTATTTGTAGATCCTACCAGCCTGGAGTATGAGCAGTTCTTC
few TRBJ2-3 TRBV15 TRBD2 CATSRAGSGAPTDTQYF TGTGCCACCAGCAGAGCGGGTAGCGGGGCTCCCACAGATACGCAGTATTTT
. TRBJ2-2 TRBV20-1 . CSATGPSTGELFF TGCAGTGCCACCGGGCCATCCACCGGGGAGCTGTTTTTT
. TRBJ2-1 TRBV24-1 . CATSEQTHYEQFF TGTGCCACCTCGGAACAGACCCACTATGAGCAGTTCTTC
. TRBJ1-2 TRBV28 TRBD1 CATLRQGGGYTF TGTGCCACCCTAAGACAGGGTGGCGGCTACACCTTC
few TRBJ2-1 TRBV6-6 TRBD2 CASSYSMAGGDEQFF TGTGCCAGCAGTTACTCGATGGCGGGAGGGGATGAGCAGTTCTTC
. TRBJ2-7 TRBV7-2 . CASSTGTLNEQYF TGTGCCAGCAGCACCGGGACGCTCAACGAGCAGTACTTC
. TRBJ2-1 TRBV24-1 TRBD2 CATSVGVYLAGADEQFF TGTGCCACCAGTGTGGGAGTTTATTTAGCGGGAGCGGATGAGCAGTTCTTC
many TRBJ2-3 TRBV28 TRBD2 CASSFARLAETDTQYF TGTGCCAGCAGTTTCGCCCGACTAGCGGAAACAGATACGCAGTATTTT
many TRBJ2-3 TRBV20-1 . CSAPWRVAATDTQYF TGCAGTGCTCCCTGGCGAGTAGCGGCCACAGATACGCAGTATTTT
few TRBJ2-1 TRBV10-2 . CAISGTPPYNEQFF TGCGCCATCTCCGGGACTCCGCCCTACAATGAGCAGTTCTTC
few TRBJ2-4 TRBV6-1 . CASTARQGPRTSAAKNIQYF TGTGCCAGCACGGCCCGACAGGGCCCGAGGACTAGTGCAGCCAAAAACATTCAGTACTTC
many TRBJ1-5 TRBV2 . CASRVQGTQPQHF TGTGCCAGCAGGGTACAGGGTACTCAGCCCCAGCATTTT
few TRBJ1-2 TRBV5-1 . CASSPVTVTNYGYTF TGCGCCAGCAGCCCAGTGACAGTTACTAACTATGGCTACACCTTC
few TRBJ1-1 TRBV13 TRBD1 CASSQDRGWNTEAFF TGTGCCAGCAGTCAAGACAGGGGTTGGAACACTGAAGCTTTCTTT
. TRBJ1-1 TRBV10-3 . CAIHGGLMNTEAFF TGTGCCATCCACGGAGGACTCATGAACACTGAAGCTTTCTTT
many TRBJ2-7 TRBV10-3 TRBD1 CAISEGTGVVYEQYF TGTGCCATCAGTGAAGGGACAGGGGTAGTCTACGAGCAGTACTTC
many TRBJ1-1 TRBV11-2 . CASSLDGPGTEAFF TGTGCCAGCAGCTTAGATGGGCCGGGAACTGAAGCTTTCTTT
. TRBJ2-3 TRBV15 . CATSRSGLVEDTQYF TGTGCCACCAGCAGGTCGGGGCTAGTAGAAGATACGCAGTATTTT
. TRBJ2-7 TRBV7-9 TRBD2 CASHQTSDSYEQYF TGTGCCAGCCACCAAACTAGCGACTCCTACGAGCAGTACTTC
. TRBJ2-1 TRBV19 TRBD2 CASSSGSGRSEQFF TGTGCCAGTAGTAGCGGCAGCGGGAGATCTGAGCAGTTCTTC
many TRBJ2-7 TRBV11-3 TRBD2 CASSLSGGGYEQYF TGTGCCAGCAGCTTATCTGGGGGGGGCTACGAGCAGTACTTC
. TRBJ2-5 TRBV2 . CASSGLTNVKKETQYF TGTGCCAGCAGTGGACTAACTAATGTAAAAAAAGAGACCCAGTACTTC
. TRBJ2-7 TRBV9 . CASSASEQYF TGTGCCAGCAGCGCATCCGAGCAGTACTTC
. TRBJ2-7 TRBV5-1 . CASTSGTPSDEQYF TGCGCCAGCACCTCCGGGACGCCCTCGGACGAGCAGTACTTC
. TRBJ2-2 TRBV9 . CASSPPRTGELFF TGTGCCAGCAGCCCACCCAGGACCGGGGAGCTGTTTTTT